This T cell receptor beta chain was obtained from a study of blood T cell repertoires in COVID-19. Study context: Collection of acute and convalescent COVID-19 samples took place in the United States, Italy and Spain. Nucleic acid was either cDNA or gDNA, and it came from T cells, B-cell-depleted T cells, or PBMCs.

The authors' processing: The assay estimated nucleated cells by amplifying reference gene primers. The protocol was immunoSEQ multiplex PCR, while the TCRdb copy is restricted to in-frame clones and leaves out a portion. V and J calls and clone size come straight from that table; D and trimming were deduced from the DNA. The sample records a few hundred thousand clones, roughly nine tenths being singletons. Losses at the gene ends were 6 bases for V and 2 bases for J; bases not matched to a gene: 12. Germline CDR1 reads SGHRS; CDR2 reads YFSETQ. The CDR3 runs to 16 residues. Seattle's enrolled individuals joined amid active infection and were then monitored longitudinally.

The TCR originated in a woman aged 25 to 39 with COVID-19, enrolled during active disease. Sequencing was carried out using peripheral blood. J is TRBJ1-1 and V is TRBV5-1; 8 bases are a match to TRBD1. This CDR3 is CASMDREGRGNTEAFF. DNA for the CDR3: TGCGCCAGCATGGACAGGGAGGGTCGGGGAAACACTGAAGCTTTCTTT.